The entry below gives a single T cell receptor beta chain sequence along with its context. Its specificity is unknown. Method: immunoSEQ multiplex PCR; TCRdb's copy keeps in-frame clones and lacks some. The sample contains 62,000 or so clones, over 90% of which appear only once. The CDR3 loop spans 15 amino acids. V was clipped by 3 bases and J by 3 bases, with 12 bases between them. Germline assignment: CDR1 SGDLS and CDR2 YYNGEE. The data were taken from a study of graft-versus-host responses after intestinal transplantation. Study-level information: Recipients had multivisceral, liver-intestinal, or isolated intestinal transplants. Each recipient received anti-thymocyte globulin induction, then tacrolimus and steroids for three to four years.

Study-level points and caveats: Declines in HvG clones occurring early post-transplant were associated with peak circulating GvH clone levels. Recipient marrow held GvH clones, some first seen in ileum or blood.

The chain joins TRBV9 to TRBJ2-2; the D gene is possibly TRBD1 (6 bases). This TCR came from a human donor who was the organ donor for an intestinal transplant. The sample in question was unstimulated CD8+ T cells sorted from spleen or lymph node cells, obtained before transplant. The CDR3 is CASSAQGIDTGELFF. CDR3 nucleotide sequence: TGTGCCAGCAGCGCCCAGGGGATTGACACCGGGGAGCTGTTTTTT. Full variable domain (remainder filled in from reference TRBV9 and TRBJ2-2): DSGVTQTPKHLITATGQRVTLRCSPRSGDLSVYWYQQSLDQGLQFLIQYYNGEERAKGNILERFSAQQFPDLHSELNLSSLELGDSALYFCASSAQGIDTGELFFGEGSRLTVL.